Described below is a single T cell receptor (beta chain) sequence and its context. As yet, its antigen is unknown. These data originate in a study of T cell repertoires in cytomegalovirus infection. Study details: Both recently identified HLA-C-restricted and well-studied HLA-B-restricted CMV epitopes were used in the study. An indication of both CMV infection and matching HLA type came from public TCR beta signatures. General study points: HLA-C-restricted CMV-specific TCR beta clonotypes were dominant in the ex vivo response. There were carriers of CMV plus the relevant HLA, and cumulative public TCR beta family frequency identified them.

TCRdb re-analysed the reads in MiXCR, keeping a single row per CDR3 protein. The sample yields 650,000 to 900,000 distinct CDR3 sequences, about 31% seen once. J was trimmed by 4 bases and V by 5 bases; bases with no gene match: 8. This CDR3 spans 16 amino acids. The germline V gene has CDR1 MNHEY and CDR2 SVGEGT. The genes are TRBV6-2 or TRBV6-3 and TRBJ2-1, with 10 positions matching TRBD2. This receptor was identified in a human donor in good health (CMV status not recorded). Some clones in this sample may be carry-over from other donors' samples. The sample was cultured CD8+ T cells from PBMCs, taken from culture after CMV antigen stimulation. The CDR3 reads CASSTERGGFYNEQFF. The CDR3 DNA reads as TGTGCCAGCAGTACCGAGCGGGGGGGCTTTTACAATGAGCAGTTCTTC.